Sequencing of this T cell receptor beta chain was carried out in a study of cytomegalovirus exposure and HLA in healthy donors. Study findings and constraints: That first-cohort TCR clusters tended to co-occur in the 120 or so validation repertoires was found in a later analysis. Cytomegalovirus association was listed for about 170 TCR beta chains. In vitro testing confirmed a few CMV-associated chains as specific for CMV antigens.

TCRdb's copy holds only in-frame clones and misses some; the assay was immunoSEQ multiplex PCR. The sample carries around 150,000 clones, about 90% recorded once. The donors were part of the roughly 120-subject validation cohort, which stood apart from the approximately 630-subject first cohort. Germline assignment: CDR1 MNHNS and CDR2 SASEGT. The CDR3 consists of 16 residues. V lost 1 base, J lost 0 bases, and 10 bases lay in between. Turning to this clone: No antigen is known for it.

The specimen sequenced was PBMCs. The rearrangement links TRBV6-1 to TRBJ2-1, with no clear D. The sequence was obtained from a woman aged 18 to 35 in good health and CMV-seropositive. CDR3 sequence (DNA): TGTGCCAGCAGTGAAGAACGCCGGAGCTCCTACAATGAGCAGTTCTTC. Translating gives CASSEERRSSYNEQFF.